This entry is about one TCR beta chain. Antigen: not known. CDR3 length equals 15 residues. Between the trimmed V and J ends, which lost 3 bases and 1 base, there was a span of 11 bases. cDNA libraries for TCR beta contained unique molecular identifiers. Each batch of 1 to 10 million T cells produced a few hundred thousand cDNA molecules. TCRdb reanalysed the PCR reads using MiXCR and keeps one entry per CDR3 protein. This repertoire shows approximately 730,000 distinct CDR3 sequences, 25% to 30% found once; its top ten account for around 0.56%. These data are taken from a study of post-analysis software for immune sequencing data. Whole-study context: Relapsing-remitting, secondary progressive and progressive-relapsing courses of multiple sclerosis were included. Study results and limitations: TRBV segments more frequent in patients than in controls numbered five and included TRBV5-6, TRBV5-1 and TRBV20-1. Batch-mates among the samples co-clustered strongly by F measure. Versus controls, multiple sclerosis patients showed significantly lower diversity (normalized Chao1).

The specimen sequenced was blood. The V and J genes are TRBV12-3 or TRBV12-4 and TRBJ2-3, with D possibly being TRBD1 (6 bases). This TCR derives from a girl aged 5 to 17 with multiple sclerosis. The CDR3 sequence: CASSFRDIGTDTQYF. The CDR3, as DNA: TGTGCCAGCAGTTTTCGGGACATAGGCACAGATACGCAGTATTTT.